A selection of T cell receptor beta chains follows, all from one sample in a study of shared T cell receptors in the human thymus. Measured with immunoSEQ multiplex PCR; TCRdb has only the in-frame clones, and not every one. Here the sample spans 700,000 to 750,000 clones, over 75% being singletons. The same sample was also used in a study of human thymus T cells.

The sample consisted of thymocytes. These receptors were obtained from a girl in the first two years of life with a congenital heart defect. Each CDR3 is given with its conserved first and last residue. Fields, in order: D gene, J gene, V gene, clone size, CDR3 protein, CDR3 DNA. D genes are given only for firm matches. Clone size is shown for a subset of rows, as once, few, many or a class of expanded clone.

D gene: NA; J gene: TRBJ1-2; V gene: TRBV5-8; clone size: NA; CDR3 protein: CASSLGRGYGYTF; CDR3 DNA: TGTGCCAGCAGCTTGGGGAGGGGCTATGGCTACACCTTC
D gene: NA; J gene: TRBJ1-2; V gene: TRBV20-1; clone size: NA; CDR3 protein: CSASLQSDYTF; CDR3 DNA: TGCAGTGCTAGTCTTCAATCAGACTACACCTTC
D gene: NA; J gene: TRBJ1-4; V gene: TRBV28; clone size: few; CDR3 protein: CASSPRIETANEKLFF; CDR3 DNA: TGTGCCAGCAGTCCCAGGATTGAGACGGCTAATGAAAAACTGTTTTTT
D gene: TRBD1; J gene: TRBJ1-2; V gene: TRBV5-1; clone size: NA; CDR3 protein: CASSLAGGTVRRNYGYTF; CDR3 DNA: TGCGCCAGCAGCTTGGCGGGGGGGACAGTACGGAGGAACTATGGCTACACCTTC
D gene: NA; J gene: TRBJ1-5; V gene: TRBV7-2; clone size: NA; CDR3 protein: CASSSRPRFGEPQHF; CDR3 DNA: TGTGCCAGCAGCTCTCGGCCTCGCTTCGGAGAGCCCCAGCATTTT
D gene: NA; J gene: TRBJ2-1; V gene: TRBV5-1; clone size: once; CDR3 protein: CASSLLVREDTYNEQFF; CDR3 DNA: TGCGCCAGCAGCTTATTAGTTCGTGAGGACACCTACAATGAGCAGTTCTTC
D gene: TRBD1; J gene: TRBJ1-1; V gene: TRBV7-3; clone size: NA; CDR3 protein: CASSLKDGVGQGKTEAFF; CDR3 DNA: TGTGCCAGCAGCTTAAAGGACGGTGTCGGACAGGGAAAGACTGAAGCTTTCTTT
D gene: TRBD2; J gene: TRBJ2-3; V gene: TRBV27; clone size: NA; CDR3 protein: CASSLSRAGGADTQYF; CDR3 DNA: TGTGCCAGCAGTTTATCGCGAGCGGGGGGGGCAGATACGCAGTATTTT
D gene: NA; J gene: TRBJ1-1; V gene: TRBV5-8; clone size: NA; CDR3 protein: CASPFPVPEAFF; CDR3 DNA: TGTGCCAGCCCTTTCCCAGTCCCCGAAGCTTTCTTT
D gene: NA; J gene: TRBJ2-3; V gene: TRBV27; clone size: NA; CDR3 protein: CASSSQGFQTDTQYF; CDR3 DNA: TGTGCCAGCAGTTCACAGGGATTTCAAACAGATACGCAGTATTTT
D gene: NA; J gene: TRBJ2-3; V gene: TRBV6-6; clone size: NA; CDR3 protein: CASSYFPGSSTDTQYF; CDR3 DNA: TGTGCCAGCAGTTACTTCCCGGGGTCGAGCACAGATACGCAGTATTTT
D gene: NA; J gene: TRBJ1-2; V gene: TRBV5-5; clone size: NA; CDR3 protein: CASSLLSGGNYGYTF; CDR3 DNA: TGTGCCAGCAGCTTGCTTTCGGGGGGGAACTATGGCTACACCTTC
D gene: NA; J gene: TRBJ1-1; V gene: TRBV13; clone size: NA; CDR3 protein: CASSSLTAGTKNTEAFF; CDR3 DNA: TGTGCCAGCAGCTCGCTGACCGCCGGGACAAAGAACACTGAAGCTTTCTTT
D gene: NA; J gene: TRBJ2-1; V gene: TRBV19; clone size: once; CDR3 protein: CASSPVATSQDNEQFF; CDR3 DNA: TGTGCCAGTAGTCCTGTAGCGACCAGTCAGGACAATGAGCAGTTCTTC
D gene: TRBD1; J gene: TRBJ1-5; V gene: TRBV30; clone size: NA; CDR3 protein: CAWSAPGQKVRQPQHF; CDR3 DNA: TGTGCCTGGAGTGCCCCGGGACAGAAGGTGAGGCAGCCCCAGCATTTT
D gene: NA; J gene: TRBJ1-4; V gene: TRBV27; clone size: NA; CDR3 protein: CASSHQPGGVNEKLFF; CDR3 DNA: TGTGCCAGCAGCCACCAACCGGGGGGCGTTAATGAAAAACTGTTTTTT
D gene: NA; J gene: TRBJ1-4; V gene: TRBV5-1; clone size: NA; CDR3 protein: CASSPFAVVDTSTNEKLFF; CDR3 DNA: TGCGCCAGCAGCCCATTTGCAGTTGTCGACACCTCAACTAATGAAAAACTGTTTTTT
D gene: NA; J gene: TRBJ2-7; V gene: TRBV2; clone size: NA; CDR3 protein: CASSGIRHAYEQYF; CDR3 DNA: TGTGCCAGCAGCGGGATAAGGCATGCCTACGAGCAGTACTTC
D gene: TRBD2; J gene: TRBJ2-3; V gene: TRBV5-1; clone size: NA; CDR3 protein: CASSWGALAGGPSLDTQYF; CDR3 DNA: TGCGCCAGCAGCTGGGGGGCTTTAGCGGGGGGCCCCTCATTAGATACGCAGTATTTT
D gene: NA; J gene: TRBJ1-1; V gene: TRBV25-1; clone size: NA; CDR3 protein: CASTGLTMNTEAFF; CDR3 DNA: TGTGCCAGCACAGGGCTAACGATGAACACTGAAGCTTTCTTT
D gene: TRBD1; J gene: TRBJ1-1; V gene: TRBV29-1; clone size: NA; CDR3 protein: CSVITGGNTEAFF; CDR3 DNA: TGCAGCGTCATAACAGGGGGCAACACTGAAGCTTTCTTT
D gene: NA; J gene: TRBJ1-1; V gene: TRBV7-9; clone size: NA; CDR3 protein: CASSLWVRVMNTEAFF; CDR3 DNA: TGTGCCAGCAGCTTATGGGTCCGGGTCATGAACACTGAAGCTTTCTTT
D gene: NA; J gene: TRBJ1-5; V gene: TRBV5-6; clone size: NA; CDR3 protein: CASSSFGPRGAQHF; CDR3 DNA: TGTGCCAGCAGCTCCTTTGGGCCACGGGGGGCCCAGCATTTT
D gene: NA; J gene: TRBJ2-5; V gene: TRBV4-3; clone size: NA; CDR3 protein: CASSQGDSQETQYF; CDR3 DNA: TGCGCCAGCAGCCAAGGTGACAGCCAAGAGACCCAGTACTTC
D gene: NA; J gene: TRBJ1-1; V gene: TRBV4-1; clone size: NA; CDR3 protein: CASSQPGMATEAFF; CDR3 DNA: TGCGCCAGCAGCCAACCAGGGATGGCCACTGAAGCTTTCTTT
D gene: NA; J gene: TRBJ2-5; V gene: TRBV20-1; clone size: once; CDR3 protein: CRTRVGETQYF; CDR3 DNA: TGCAGGACGCGGGTGGGAGAGACCCAGTACTTC
D gene: NA; J gene: TRBJ1-3; V gene: TRBV2; clone size: NA; CDR3 protein: CASSEVYNCGSSGNTIYF; CDR3 DNA: TGTGCCAGCAGTGAAGTTTATAATTGCGGGAGCTCTGGAAACACCATATATTTT
D gene: NA; J gene: TRBJ1-2; V gene: TRBV6-1; clone size: NA; CDR3 protein: CASSEVSEGPKPRRYYGYTF; CDR3 DNA: TGTGCCAGCAGTGAAGTTTCAGAGGGCCCAAAACCCCGGCGGTACTATGGCTACACCTTC